Listed below are T cell receptor beta chains from one sample, sequenced in a study of regulatory T cells in long-lasting Graves disease. TCRdb ran MiXCR on the multiplex PCR reads and lists one entry per CDR3 protein. The repertoire has 400,000 to 500,000 distinct CDR3 sequences, 15% of them found once; the top ten carry about 8.2%. Another study also made use of these data, one on T cells in Graves' hyperthyroidism and ophthalmopathy.

The sample was peripheral blood mononuclear cells (PBMCs), taken at new diagnosis, from a patient treated with antithyroid drugs. The source is a woman in her forties with Graves disease. Each CDR3 is given with its conserved first and last residue. The D gene is left open where the match is weak. Size is omitted from some rows. Given values are once, few, many or a class for expanded clones.

CASSTGQGGGYTF,TGTGCCAGCAGTACGGGACAGGGTGGAGGCTACACCTTC,.,TRBD1,TRBV28,TRBJ1-2
CSVERGQGITGELFF,TGCAGCGTTGAAAGGGGACAGGGTATAACCGGGGAGCTGTTTTTT,.,TRBD1,TRBV29-1,TRBJ2-2
CASRPTGGVISYEQYF,TGTGCCAGCAGGCCCACTGGGGGGGTCATTTCCTACGAGCAGTACTTC,many,TRBD2,TRBV13,TRBJ2-7
CSARDEEAGGLDEQFF,TGCAGTGCTAGAGATGAGGAGGCAGGGGGCCTGGATGAGCAGTTCTTC,many,TRBD1,TRBV20-1,TRBJ2-1
CASSGSAYGYTF,TGTGCCAGCAGTGGATCGGCATATGGCTACACCTTC,.,.,TRBV25-1,TRBJ1-2
CASSYSRAGRETQYF,TGTGCCAGCAGTTACTCAAGGGCCGGGCGGGAGACCCAGTACTTC,many,.,TRBV6-5,TRBJ2-5
CASSEEDSGRSLYNEQFF,TGTGCCAGCAGTGAAGAAGATAGCGGGAGGTCCTTATACAATGAGCAGTTCTTC,many,TRBD2,TRBV2,TRBJ2-1
CASSFDRGFVREKLFF,TGTGCCAGCAGTTTCGACAGGGGGTTCGTTCGAGAAAAACTGTTTTTT,many,TRBD1,TRBV28,TRBJ1-4
CASSYADRGRLNSPLHF,TGTGCCAGCAGCTATGCGGACAGGGGGCGACTAAATTCACCCCTCCACTTT,.,TRBD1,TRBV7-2,TRBJ1-6
CASSPLGLAGVTVTDTQYF,TGTGCCAGCAGCCCACTGGGACTAGCGGGAGTGACGGTTACAGATACGCAGTATTTT,many,TRBD2,TRBV7-3,TRBJ2-3
CASSSGTEANYGYTF,TGTGCCAGCAGTTCCGGGACCGAAGCTAACTATGGCTACACCTTC,.,.,TRBV12-3/TRBV12-4,TRBJ1-2
CAGTRANNEQFF,TGTGCCGGCACCAGGGCAAACAATGAGCAGTTCTTC,once,.,TRBV6-1,TRBJ2-1
CASSPGAGLAGIGDEQYF,TGTGCCAGTAGTCCAGGAGCAGGACTAGCGGGGATCGGGGACGAGCAGTACTTC,many,TRBD2,TRBV19,TRBJ2-7
CASSPNSGRTSYEQYF,TGTGCCAGCAGCCCTAATAGCGGGAGGACCTCCTACGAGCAGTACTTC,few,TRBD2,TRBV12-3/TRBV12-4,TRBJ2-7
CASSLQFTDTQYF,TGTGCCAGCAGCTTACAATTCACAGATACGCAGTATTTT,many,.,TRBV11-2,TRBJ2-3
CASRRLAGGLYEQYF,TGTGCCAGCAGAAGACTAGCGGGAGGGTTATACGAGCAGTACTTC,.,TRBD2,TRBV6-2/TRBV6-3,TRBJ2-7
CASSSRVAPDYEQYF,TGTGCCAGCAGTTCCCGGGTAGCGCCCGACTACGAGCAGTACTTC,many,.,TRBV28,TRBJ2-7
CASSELRREGTGELFF,TGTGCCAGCAGTGAGTTGAGACGGGAGGGCACCGGGGAGCTGTTTTTT,many,TRBD2,TRBV6-2/TRBV6-3,TRBJ2-2
CSAGQGLYNEQFF,TGCAGCGCAGGACAGGGACTATACAATGAGCAGTTCTTC,.,.,TRBV29-1,TRBJ2-1
CASSVDWGNTGELFF,TGTGCCAGCAGCGTAGATTGGGGAAACACCGGGGAGCTGTTTTTT,few,.,TRBV9,TRBJ2-2
CATSRGPGELFF,TGTGCCACCAGTCGGGGTCCCGGGGAGCTGTTTTTT,many,.,TRBV24-1,TRBJ2-2
CASSFEGQNEQFF,TGTGCCAGCAGTTTTGAGGGCCAGAATGAGCAGTTCTTC,many,.,TRBV12-3/TRBV12-4,TRBJ2-1
CASSSDRQGLSNSPLHF,TGTGCCAGCAGTTCCGACCGACAGGGACTATCCAATTCACCCCTCCACTTT,many,TRBD1,TRBV28,TRBJ1-6
CASSQDVGRLTNEQYF,TGTGCCAGCAGCCAAGACGTCGGGAGGCTTACCAACGAGCAGTACTTC,few,TRBD2,TRBV3-1,TRBJ2-7
CASREPQGVHAEAFF,TGTGCCAGCAGGGAACCACAGGGAGTACACGCTGAAGCTTTCTTT,many,.,TRBV28,TRBJ1-1
CAISGWGLSSGANVLTF,TGTGCCATCAGTGGGTGGGGACTGAGCTCTGGGGCCAACGTCCTGACTTTC,many,.,TRBV10-3,TRBJ2-6